The 11 T cell receptor beta chains below were found in one sample sequenced in a study of CD8 T cells in Susac syndrome. Reverse transcription of about 0.5 to 1 ug RNA was carried out with random hexamers. One entry per CDR3 protein results from TCRdb running MiXCR on the immunoSEQ multiplex PCR reads. The top ten clones hold about 0.07% of a sample with under 350,000 distinct CDR3 sequences, under 95% of them seen once. The sample consisted of CD4+ T cells from PBMCs. These receptors were obtained from a human donor with multiple sclerosis.

This clonotype has a handful of counts. The J gene is TRBJ2-5, the V gene TRBV11-2; tentatively, D is TRBD2 (5 bases). CDR1 SGHAT and CDR2 FQNNGV come from the germline V gene. The CDR3 runs 13 residues. The V end lost 10 bases, the J end lost 1 base, and 13 bases lay between the germline ends. CDR3 DNA: TGTGCCACCTCCCGGGGAGTCCAAGAGACCCAGTACTTC. Translated, it gives CATSRGVQETQYF.

The chain employs TRBV7-6 and TRBJ1-5; possibly TRBD1 for D (5 bases). Germline loops: CDR1 SGHVS, CDR2 FNYEAQ. Trimming stripped 1 base from V and 1 base from J, with 8 bases between. The CDR3 length is 15 residues. CDR3 coding DNA: TGTGCCAGCAGCTTAGATGGGGCCAGCAATCAGCCCCAGCATTTT. Its protein is CASSLDGASNQPQHF.

V is TRBV29-1 and J is TRBJ1-1; D is possibly TRBD1 (5 bases). V was pared by 7 bases and J by 4 bases, with 19 bases between. The CDR3 length is 14 residues. Germline assignment: CDR1 SQVTM and CDR2 ANQGSEA. CDR3 bases: TGCAGCGCGCGGTCATCCGGGGGGAGCACTGAAGCTTTCTTT. This gives the protein CSARSSGGSTEAFF.

The gene calls are TRBV5-1 and TRBJ1-1, with D perhaps TRBD1 (5 bases). The ends were cut back, 0 bases at V and 6 bases at J, with 12 bases in the middle. Germline V gene sequence: CDR1 SGHRS, CDR2 YFSETQ. The CDR3 is made up of 14 amino acids. The CDR3 DNA reads TGCGCCAGCAGCTTGGAAGTGAGGGGACCTGAAGCTTTCTTT. This translates into CASSLEVRGPEAFF. The whole variable domain, filled in from reference TRBV5-1 and TRBJ1-1, reads KAGVTQTPRYLIKTRGQQVTLSCSPISGHRSVSWYQQTPGQGLQFLFEYFSETQRNKGNFPGRFSGRQFSNSRSEMNVSTLELGDSALYLCASSLEVRGPEAFFGQGTRLTVV.

V gene TRBV5-1 combines with J gene TRBJ2-2, with D perhaps matching TRBD1 (6 bases). The CDR3 sequence is 16 residues long. Trimming stripped 3 bases from V and 0 bases from J, with 12 bases between. In germline, CDR1 is SGHRS, CDR2 YFSETQ. The CDR3 here is CASSSDSPTNTGELFF. For the CDR3, the DNA is TGCGCCAGCAGCTCGGACAGCCCGACGAACACCGGGGAGCTGTTTTTT.

The chain links TRBV9 to TRBJ1-5, with D perhaps matching TRBD1 (5 bases). The ends were cut back, 0 bases at V and 7 bases at J, with 11 bases in the middle. The germline V gene encodes CDR1 SGDLS and CDR2 YYNGEE. The CDR3 loop spans 14 amino acids. The CDR3 spells CASSVDLRGQPQHF. DNA of the CDR3: TGTGCCAGCAGCGTAGACCTGAGGGGACAGCCCCAGCATTTT.

The rearrangement uses TRBV5-6 and TRBJ2-2, with no clear D. V gave up 1 base and J gave up 7 bases, with 5 bases separating them. The CDR3 extends over 12 amino acids. Germline V lookup: CDR1 SGHDT, CDR2 YYEEEE. The CDR3, as DNA: TGTGCCAGCAGCTTGTCGCACGGGGAGCTGTTTTTT. Its translation is CASSLSHGELFF. Full variable domain (remainder filled in from reference TRBV5-6 and TRBJ2-2): DAGVTQSPTHLIKTRGQQVTLRCSPKSGHDTVSWYQQALGQGPQFIFQYYEEEERQRGNFPDRFSGHQFPNYSSELNVNALLLGDSALYLCASSLSHGELFFGEGSRLTVL.

The chain carries TRBV6-6 and TRBJ1-2; D is undetermined. The length of the CDR3 is 15 residues. Germline CDR1 MNHNY, CDR2 SVGAGI (reference sequence). V lost 5 bases, J lost 6 bases, and 19 bases lay in between. Here the CDR3 DNA reads TGTGCCAGCAGTCCACCCACTTTGGAGGGCGATGGCTACACCTTC. Translation gives CASSPPTLEGDGYTF.

This clonotype was detected once. The CDR3 region is CSASRDSNQPQHF. The CDR3 DNA sequence: TGCAGTGCTTCTCGGGACAGCAATCAGCCCCAGCATTTT. V and J are TRBV20-1 and TRBJ1-5; D perhaps matches TRBD1 (5 bases). The CDR3 has 13 residues. The V gene's germline CDR1 is DFQATT and CDR2 SNEGSKA (reference sequence). V was clipped by 5 bases and J by 1 base, with 9 bases between them.

The J gene is TRBJ2-7, the V gene TRBV7-2; 8 nucleotides align to TRBD2. The V and J ends lost 7 bases and 4 bases, in that order; junction bases with no gene match: 12. Per the germline V gene, CDR1 is SGHTA and CDR2 is FQGNSA. The CDR3 totals 15 residues. In nucleotides, the CDR3 is TGTGCCAGCACTGACGGCGGCGGGAGGCAGTACGAGCAGTACTTC. It encodes CASTDGGGRQYEQYF.

The DNA of the CDR3 is TGTGCCAGCAGCTTAGAGGCTAGAAACATGAACACTGAAGCTTTCTTT. It translates to CASSLEARNMNTEAFF. The chain couples TRBV7-8 to TRBJ1-1; D gene unclear. This CDR3 has 16 amino acids. Trimming left V 1 base short and J 0 bases short, with 12 bases between. Germline CDR1 and CDR2: SGHVS and FQNEAQ. Drawing the rest from reference TRBV7-8 and TRBJ1-1, the complete variable domain is GAGVSQSPRYKVAKRGQDVALRCDPISGHVSLFWYQQALGQGPEFLTYFQNEAQLDKSGLPSDRFFAERPEGSVSTLKIQRTQQEDSAVYLCASSLEARNMNTEAFFGQGTRLTVV.